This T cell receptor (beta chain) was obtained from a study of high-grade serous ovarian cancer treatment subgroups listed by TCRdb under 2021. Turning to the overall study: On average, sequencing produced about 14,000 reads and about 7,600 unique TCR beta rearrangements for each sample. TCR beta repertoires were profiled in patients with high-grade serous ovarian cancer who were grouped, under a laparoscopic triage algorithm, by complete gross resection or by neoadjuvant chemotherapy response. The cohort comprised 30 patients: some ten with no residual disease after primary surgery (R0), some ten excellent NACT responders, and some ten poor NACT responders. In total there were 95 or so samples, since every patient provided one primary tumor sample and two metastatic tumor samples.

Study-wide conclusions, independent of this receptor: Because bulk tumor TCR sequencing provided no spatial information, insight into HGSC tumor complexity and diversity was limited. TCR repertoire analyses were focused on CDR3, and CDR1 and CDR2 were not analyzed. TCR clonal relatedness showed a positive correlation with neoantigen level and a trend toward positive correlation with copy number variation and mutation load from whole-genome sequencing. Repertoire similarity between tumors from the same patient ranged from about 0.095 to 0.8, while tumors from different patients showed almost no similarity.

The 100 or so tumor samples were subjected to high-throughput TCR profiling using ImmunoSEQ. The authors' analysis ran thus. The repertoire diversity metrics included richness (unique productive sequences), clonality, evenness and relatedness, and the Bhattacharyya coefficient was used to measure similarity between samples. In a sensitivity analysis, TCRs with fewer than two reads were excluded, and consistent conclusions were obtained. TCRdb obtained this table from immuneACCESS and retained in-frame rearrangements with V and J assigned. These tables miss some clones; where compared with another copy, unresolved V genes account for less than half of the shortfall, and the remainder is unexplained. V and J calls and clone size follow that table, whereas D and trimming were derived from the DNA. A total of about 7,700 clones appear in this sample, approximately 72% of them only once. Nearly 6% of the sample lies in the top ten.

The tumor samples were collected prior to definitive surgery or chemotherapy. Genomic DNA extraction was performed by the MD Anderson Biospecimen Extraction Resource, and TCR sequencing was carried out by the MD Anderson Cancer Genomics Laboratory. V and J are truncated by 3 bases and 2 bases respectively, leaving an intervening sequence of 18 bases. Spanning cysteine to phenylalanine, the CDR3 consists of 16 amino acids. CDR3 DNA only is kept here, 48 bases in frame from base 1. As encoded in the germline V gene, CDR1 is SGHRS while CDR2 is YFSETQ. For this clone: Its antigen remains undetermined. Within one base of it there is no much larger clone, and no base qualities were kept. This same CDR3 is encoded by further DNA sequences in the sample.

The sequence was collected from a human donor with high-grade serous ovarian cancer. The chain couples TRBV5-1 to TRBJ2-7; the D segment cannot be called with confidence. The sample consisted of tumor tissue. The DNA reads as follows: TGCGCCAGCAGCTCAGCTCGAGGCCCAAGTCCCTACGAGCAGTACTTC. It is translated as CASSSARGPSPYEQYF.